This T cell receptor (beta chain) emerged from a study of cytomegalovirus exposure and HLA in healthy donors. This clone was counted only a few times. PCR was performed using 60 Vbeta and 13 Jbeta primers. The data were produced by immunoSEQ multiplex PCR, yet TCRdb's version contains in-frame clones alone and is incomplete. This table has about 160,000 clones, approximately 79% appearing once. It was healthy bone marrow donors who served as donors. Looked up from germline, CDR1 is SGHTA and CDR2 is FQGNSA. The CDR3 is 19 amino acids. V dropped 0 bases and J dropped 0; count of bases not matched to a gene: 13.

The sequenced sample was PBMCs. This TCR came from a man aged 40-49 years in good health and CMV-seronegative. The V gene is TRBV7-2, the J gene TRBJ2-7; TRBD2 matches 8 bases. As DNA, the CDR3 is TGTGCCAGCAGCTTAGCGTGGTGGGCTAGCGGGCCTCTCTCCTACGAGCAGTACTTC. Its protein product is CASSLAWWASGPLSYEQYF.